This is a list of T cell receptor beta chains from one sample in a study of Ad26.COV2.S vaccination and SARS-CoV-2 variants. Using immunoSEQ multiplex PCR, the repertoire was profiled, and TCRdb retains in-frame clones only, with some absent. The data show 240,000 or so clones, with 88% seen just once and approximately 11% held by the top ten. The material sequenced was peripheral blood, taken in a trial of Ad26.COV2.S vaccine versus placebo. Receptors originate from a person between 18 and 60 years old who received the Ad26.COV2.S COVID-19 vaccine or a placebo. CDR3s include the opening cysteine and the closing phenylalanine or tryptophan. Each record gives: V gene, J gene, D gene, clone size, CDR3 protein, CDR3 DNA. D genes are given only for firm matches. The size entry is marked missing in some rows and otherwise reads once, few, many or a size class.

v_call: TRBV19; j_call: TRBJ2-1; d_call: TRBD1; clone_size: .; cdr3_aa: CASRGTGVLNEQFF; cdr3_nt: TGTGCCAGCCGCGGGACAGGGGTACTAAATGAGCAGTTCTTC
v_call: TRBV28; j_call: TRBJ1-1; d_call: .; clone_size: .; cdr3_aa: CASSPRIEAFF; cdr3_nt: TGTGCCAGCAGCCCGAGGATTGAAGCTTTCTTT
v_call: TRBV5-6; j_call: TRBJ2-1; d_call: .; clone_size: once; cdr3_aa: CASSKTGFVTFEQFF; cdr3_nt: TGTGCCAGCAGCAAAACAGGGTTCGTCACGTTTGAGCAGTTCTTC
v_call: TRBV28; j_call: TRBJ2-2; d_call: .; clone_size: .; cdr3_aa: CASLGRETGELFF; cdr3_nt: TGTGCCAGCCTTGGCAGGGAAACCGGGGAGCTGTTTTTT
v_call: TRBV7-8; j_call: TRBJ2-1; d_call: TRBD2; clone_size: .; cdr3_aa: CASSLGLAGGRSYNEQFF; cdr3_nt: TGTGCCAGCAGCTTAGGACTAGCGGGGGGTCGCTCCTACAATGAGCAGTTCTTC
v_call: TRBV9; j_call: TRBJ1-6; d_call: .; clone_size: .; cdr3_aa: CASSVEGEFSTLHF; cdr3_nt: TGTGCCAGCAGCGTAGAGGGAGAGTTTTCGACCCTCCACTTT
v_call: TRBV28; j_call: TRBJ2-3; d_call: TRBD2; clone_size: .; cdr3_aa: CASSSAAGNTDTQYF; cdr3_nt: TGTGCCAGCAGTTCAGCAGCGGGGAACACAGATACGCAGTATTTT
v_call: TRBV2; j_call: TRBJ1-3; d_call: .; clone_size: .; cdr3_aa: CASSAGVGNTIYF; cdr3_nt: TGTGCCAGCAGTGCAGGGGTCGGAAACACCATATATTTT
v_call: TRBV7-2; j_call: TRBJ1-4; d_call: TRBD1; clone_size: .; cdr3_aa: CASSLGRGGPSEKLFF; cdr3_nt: TGTGCCAGCAGCTTGGGGAGAGGGGGCCCGAGTGAAAAACTGTTTTTT
v_call: TRBV6-5; j_call: TRBJ2-7; d_call: TRBD1; clone_size: .; cdr3_aa: CASRPPGGASYEQYF; cdr3_nt: TGTGCCAGCAGACCTCCAGGGGGAGCTAGCTACGAGCAGTACTTC
v_call: TRBV6-6; j_call: TRBJ2-3; d_call: .; clone_size: .; cdr3_aa: CASSYAAHGSTDTQYF; cdr3_nt: TGTGCCAGCAGTTACGCCGCCCATGGGAGCACAGATACGCAGTATTTT
v_call: TRBV9; j_call: TRBJ2-3; d_call: TRBD1; clone_size: once; cdr3_aa: CASSVSRQGRDTQYF; cdr3_nt: TGTGCCAGCAGCGTATCGCGACAGGGAAGGGATACGCAGTATTTT
v_call: TRBV6-5; j_call: TRBJ1-2; d_call: .; clone_size: .; cdr3_aa: CAATAVTGYGYTF; cdr3_nt: TGTGCCGCAACTGCAGTTACGGGCTATGGCTACACCTTC
v_call: TRBV5-8; j_call: TRBJ2-1; d_call: .; clone_size: .; cdr3_aa: CASLQGSYNEQFF; cdr3_nt: TGTGCCAGCCTCCAGGGCTCCTACAATGAGCAGTTCTTC
v_call: TRBV14; j_call: TRBJ2-2; d_call: .; clone_size: .; cdr3_aa: CASSLTTFTGELFF; cdr3_nt: TGTGCCAGCAGCCTTACCACGTTCACCGGGGAGCTGTTTTTT
v_call: TRBV20-1; j_call: TRBJ2-7; d_call: .; clone_size: .; cdr3_aa: CAAGLPYEQYF; cdr3_nt: TGCGCTGCCGGGCTACCCTACGAGCAGTACTTC
v_call: TRBV19; j_call: TRBJ1-1; d_call: .; clone_size: .; cdr3_aa: CASSISVGTEAFF; cdr3_nt: TGTGCCAGTAGTATTTCGGTGGGGACTGAAGCTTTCTTT
v_call: TRBV7-2; j_call: TRBJ1-2; d_call: .; clone_size: once; cdr3_aa: CASSSHPDSYGYTF; cdr3_nt: TGTGCCAGCAGCTCTCACCCTGACAGCTATGGCTACACCTTC
v_call: TRBV7-9; j_call: TRBJ1-2; d_call: .; clone_size: .; cdr3_aa: CASSLVGYGYTF; cdr3_nt: TGTGCCAGCAGCTTAGTGGGCTATGGCTACACCTTC
v_call: TRBV3-1/TRBV3-2; j_call: TRBJ1-2; d_call: .; clone_size: .; cdr3_aa: CASSQERYGYTF; cdr3_nt: TGTGCCAGCAGCCAAGAACGGTATGGCTACACCTTC
v_call: TRBV5-4; j_call: TRBJ2-5; d_call: TRBD1; clone_size: .; cdr3_aa: CASSPRTGAPMLETQYF; cdr3_nt: TGTGCCAGCAGCCCTCGGACAGGAGCTCCAATGCTAGAGACCCAGTACTTC
v_call: TRBV25-1; j_call: TRBJ2-5; d_call: .; clone_size: once; cdr3_aa: CASSSDAVQETQYF; cdr3_nt: TGTGCCAGCAGTTCCGACGCGGTCCAAGAGACCCAGTACTTC
v_call: TRBV6-2/TRBV6-3; j_call: TRBJ2-7; d_call: TRBD2; clone_size: .; cdr3_aa: CASSYSLAGGPYEQYF; cdr3_nt: TGTGCCAGCAGTTACTCATTAGCGGGAGGGCCTTACGAGCAGTACTTC
v_call: TRBV19; j_call: TRBJ1-1; d_call: .; clone_size: .; cdr3_aa: CASSIWGGRGTEAFF; cdr3_nt: TGTGCCAGTAGTATCTGGGGGGGCAGGGGAACTGAAGCTTTCTTT
v_call: TRBV28; j_call: TRBJ2-2; d_call: .; clone_size: .; cdr3_aa: CASLPGGSTGELFF; cdr3_nt: TGTGCCAGCCTCCCGGGGGGCAGCACCGGGGAGCTGTTTTTT
v_call: TRBV19; j_call: TRBJ1-1; d_call: .; clone_size: .; cdr3_aa: CASSMGLGAWTEAFF; cdr3_nt: TGTGCCAGTAGTATGGGGCTGGGGGCGTGGACTGAAGCTTTCTTT
v_call: TRBV6-2/TRBV6-3; j_call: TRBJ1-5; d_call: .; clone_size: .; cdr3_aa: CASSYRRTWDQPQHF; cdr3_nt: TGTGCCAGCAGTTACCGAAGGACCTGGGATCAGCCCCAGCATTTT
v_call: TRBV19; j_call: TRBJ2-2; d_call: .; clone_size: .; cdr3_aa: CASSIVGTGELFF; cdr3_nt: TGTGCCAGTAGTATAGTTGGCACCGGGGAGCTGTTTTTT
v_call: TRBV7-9; j_call: TRBJ1-1; d_call: .; clone_size: .; cdr3_aa: CASSSGSQTTEAFF; cdr3_nt: TGTGCCAGCAGCTCCGGGTCACAGACCACTGAAGCTTTCTTT
v_call: TRBV5-4; j_call: TRBJ2-3; d_call: TRBD2; clone_size: .; cdr3_aa: CASSSGGGTGTDTQYF; cdr3_nt: TGTGCCAGCAGCTCTGGGGGGGGAACGGGCACAGATACGCAGTATTTT
v_call: TRBV9; j_call: TRBJ2-1; d_call: .; clone_size: few; cdr3_aa: CASSPRGQGTEQFF; cdr3_nt: TGTGCCAGCAGCCCCAGAGGGCAGGGGACTGAGCAGTTCTTC
v_call: TRBV28; j_call: TRBJ2-7; d_call: .; clone_size: .; cdr3_aa: CASSPPGVYEQYF; cdr3_nt: TGTGCCAGCAGTCCCCCGGGGGTCTACGAGCAGTACTTC
v_call: TRBV28; j_call: TRBJ1-2; d_call: TRBD1; clone_size: once; cdr3_aa: CASSSPGGNYGYTF; cdr3_nt: TGTGCCAGCAGTTCGCCAGGGGGGAACTATGGCTACACCTTC
v_call: TRBV28; j_call: TRBJ1-1; d_call: .; clone_size: .; cdr3_aa: CASSPLERATEAFF; cdr3_nt: TGTGCCAGCAGTCCCCTAGAGCGGGCGACTGAAGCTTTCTTT
v_call: TRBV7-3; j_call: TRBJ2-7; d_call: .; clone_size: .; cdr3_aa: CAGFIRQLKSYEQYF; cdr3_nt: TGTGCCGGCTTCATCCGACAGCTAAAGTCCTACGAGCAGTACTTC
v_call: TRBV5-6; j_call: TRBJ1-1; d_call: .; clone_size: once; cdr3_aa: CASSAPGTALEEAFF; cdr3_nt: TGTGCCAGCAGCGCACCGGGGACGGCTCTTGAAGAAGCTTTCTTT
v_call: TRBV5-6; j_call: TRBJ2-7; d_call: .; clone_size: once; cdr3_aa: CASSLEGYEQYF; cdr3_nt: TGTGCCAGCAGCTTAGAGGGGTACGAGCAGTACTTC
v_call: TRBV6-6; j_call: TRBJ1-1; d_call: .; clone_size: .; cdr3_aa: CASSYSIQVEAFF; cdr3_nt: TGTGCCAGCAGTTACTCGATCCAGGTCGAAGCTTTCTTT